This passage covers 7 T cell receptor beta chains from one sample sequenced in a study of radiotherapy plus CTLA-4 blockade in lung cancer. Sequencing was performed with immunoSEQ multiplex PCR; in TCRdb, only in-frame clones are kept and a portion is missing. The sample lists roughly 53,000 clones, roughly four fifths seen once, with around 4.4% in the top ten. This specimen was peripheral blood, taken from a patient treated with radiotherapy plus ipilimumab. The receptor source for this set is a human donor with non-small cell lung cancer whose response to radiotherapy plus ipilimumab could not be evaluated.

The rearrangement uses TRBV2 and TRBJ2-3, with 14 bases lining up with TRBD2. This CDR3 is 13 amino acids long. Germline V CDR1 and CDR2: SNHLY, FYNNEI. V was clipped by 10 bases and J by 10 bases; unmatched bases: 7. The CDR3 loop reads CANGTSGSRAQYF. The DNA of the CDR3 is TGTGCCAACGGGACTAGCGGGAGCCGGGCGCAGTATTTT.

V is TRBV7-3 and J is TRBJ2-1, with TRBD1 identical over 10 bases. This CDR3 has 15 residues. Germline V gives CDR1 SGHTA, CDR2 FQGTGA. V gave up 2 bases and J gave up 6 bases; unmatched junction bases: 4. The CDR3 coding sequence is TGTGCCAGCAGCTTAGGGACAGGGGTCCTCAATGAGCAGTTCTTC. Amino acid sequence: CASSLGTGVLNEQFF.

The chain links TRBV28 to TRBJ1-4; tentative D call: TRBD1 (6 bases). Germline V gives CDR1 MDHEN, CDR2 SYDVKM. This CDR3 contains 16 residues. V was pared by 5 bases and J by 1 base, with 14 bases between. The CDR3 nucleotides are TGTGCCAGCAGTCTGTTCGACAGGCGAACTAATGAAAAACTGTTTTTT. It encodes CASSLFDRRTNEKLFF. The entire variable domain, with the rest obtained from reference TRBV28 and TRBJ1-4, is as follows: DVKVTQSSRYLVKRTGEKVFLECVQDMDHENMFWYRQDPGLGLRLIYFSYDVKMKEKGDIPEGYSVSREKKERFSLILESASTNQTSMYLCASSLFDRRTNEKLFFGSGTQLSVL.

The CDR3 region is CASSRDRGGSTDTQYF. Here the CDR3 DNA reads TGCGCCAGCAGCCGAGACAGGGGAGGCTCCACAGATACGCAGTATTTT. The V gene is TRBV5-1, the J gene TRBJ2-3; 8 bases are shared with TRBD1. CDR3 length: 16 residues. Germline CDR1 SGHRS, CDR2 YFSETQ. V gave up 4 bases and J gave up 2 bases; unmatched junction bases: 9.

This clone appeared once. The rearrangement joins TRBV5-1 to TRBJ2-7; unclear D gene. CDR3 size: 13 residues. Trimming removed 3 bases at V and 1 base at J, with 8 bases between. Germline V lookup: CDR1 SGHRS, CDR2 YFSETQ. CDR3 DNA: TGCGCCAGCAGCTCTGGGCCATCCTACGAGCAGTACTTC. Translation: CASSSGPSYEQYF.

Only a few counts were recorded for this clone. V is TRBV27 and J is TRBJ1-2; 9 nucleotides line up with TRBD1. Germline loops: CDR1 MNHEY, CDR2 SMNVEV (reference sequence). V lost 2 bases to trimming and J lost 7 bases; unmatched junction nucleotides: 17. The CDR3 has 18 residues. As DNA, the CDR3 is TGTGCCAGCAGTTTAACAGGGGGGACAGGGCTTGGCCTGGGTGGCTACACCTTC. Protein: CASSLTGGTGLGLGGYTF.

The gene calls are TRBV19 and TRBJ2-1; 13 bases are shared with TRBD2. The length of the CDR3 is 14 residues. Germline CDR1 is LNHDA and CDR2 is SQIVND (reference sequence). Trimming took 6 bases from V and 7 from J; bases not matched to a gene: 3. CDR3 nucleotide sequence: TGTGCCAGTAGCGGACTAGCGGGAGATAATGAGCAGTTCTTC. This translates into CASSGLAGDNEQFF.